This T cell receptor beta chain originates from a study of T cell responses to AZD1222 COVID-19 vaccine. Across the whole study: Analysis merged second doses at about 4 or about 12 weeks.

The ends were cut back, 3 bases at V and 1 base at J, with 6 bases in the middle. The CDR3 runs 13 residues. Worth noting for this clone: Its specificity is unknown.

Assay used: immunoSEQ multiplex PCR; TCRdb lists only in-frame clones, some missing. The sample records about 100,000 clones, 70% to 90% being singletons. Findings of the study overall: Sampling captured repertoires only after the peak T cell response.

The source of this sequence is an adult in good health. The sequenced sample was peripheral blood, obtained on day 0 of AZD1222 vaccination. The V gene is TRBV12-3 or TRBV12-4, the J gene TRBJ1-1; no definite D call. The CDR3 reads CASSLSENTEAFF. In nucleotides, the CDR3 is TGTGCCAGCAGTTTGTCGGAGAACACTGAAGCTTTCTTT.